This TCR beta chain was profiled in a study of T cell repertoires in cytomegalovirus infection (dated by TCRdb to about 2019). Looking at the study overall: Alongside well-studied HLA-B-restricted epitopes, the peptide stimulations were aimed at recently identified HLA-C-restricted CMV epitopes, whose presentation resists viral immunomodulation. Donor HLA type was relevant to the analysis, because carriage of CMV infection together with the matching HLA type was indicated by public TCR beta signatures.

What the work shows at the level of the full study, not this receptor alone: The ex vivo response was dominated by HLA-C-restricted CMV-specific TCR beta clonotypes, which also provided the single most frequent clonotype in two of eight donors. Carriers of CMV infection plus the relevant HLA type were discriminated by the cumulative frequency of public TCR beta family members in the study cohort and in an independent roughly 370-donor cohort.

CDR1 and CDR2 (MNHNS, SASEGT) derive from the germline V gene. V is shortened by 0 bases, J by 1 base, and the region joining them spans 13 bases. Measured from the cysteine to the phenylalanine, the CDR3 is 17 residues long. Just the 51-base CDR3 DNA is kept, in frame starting at base 1. Sequenced on an Illumina HiSeq 1500. TCRdb redid the processing of the public reads, applying fastp at Q25 and MiXCR, and retained in-frame beta chains. Entries are consolidated by CDR3 protein sequence, retaining the most common genes and DNA. The sample data list about 570,000 distinct CDR3 sequences, and 40% of these were observed just once. The top ten clonotypes cover about half of the sample. Taken with the paper, the label for treatment or condition translates to: in vitro stimulation with specific CMV peptide epitopes to enrich CMV-specific T cells. Only a few counts were recorded for this clonotype. No antigen is known for it. Within one base of it there is no much larger clone, and no base qualities were kept.

This sequence originates from a human donor in good health (CMV status not recorded). Some clones in this sample may be carry-over from other donors' samples. The rearranged chain carries TRBV6-1 and TRBJ1-5; the D gene identity is not certain. The material was cultured PBMCs, obtained from culture after CMV antigen stimulation. The CDR3: CASSEALSVQSNQPQHF. The DNA sequence is TGTGCCAGCAGTGAAGCTCTTTCGGTCCAGAGCAATCAGCCCCAGCATTTT.